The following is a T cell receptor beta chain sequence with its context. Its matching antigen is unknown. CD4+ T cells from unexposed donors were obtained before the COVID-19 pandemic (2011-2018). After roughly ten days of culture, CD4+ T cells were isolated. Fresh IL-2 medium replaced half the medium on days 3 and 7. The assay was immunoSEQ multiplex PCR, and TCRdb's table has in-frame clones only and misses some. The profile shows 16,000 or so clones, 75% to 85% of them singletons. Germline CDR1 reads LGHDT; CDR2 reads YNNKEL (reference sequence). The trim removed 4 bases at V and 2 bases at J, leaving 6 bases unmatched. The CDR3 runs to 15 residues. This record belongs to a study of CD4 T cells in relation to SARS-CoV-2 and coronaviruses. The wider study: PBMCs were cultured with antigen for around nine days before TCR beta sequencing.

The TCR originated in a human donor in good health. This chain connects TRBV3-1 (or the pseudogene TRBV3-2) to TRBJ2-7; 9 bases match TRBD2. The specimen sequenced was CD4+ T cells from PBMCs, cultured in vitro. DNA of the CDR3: TGTGCCAGCAGCCTATGGAGCGGGAGGCCCTACGAGCAGTACTTC. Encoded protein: CASSLWSGRPYEQYF.